These 21 T cell receptor beta chains share one sample of origin, sequenced in a study of response to subunit inactivated influenza vaccine (dated by TCRdb to between 2017 and 2018). The receptor library was made with RT-PCR. TCRdb shows the sequencer as Illumina HiSeq 2500. TCRdb ran its own pipeline on the public reads, namely fastp trimming at Q25 and MiXCR clone calling, and kept in-frame beta chains. A single entry per CDR3 protein holds the most common genes and DNA from its merged rows. This sample holds about 530,000 distinct CDR3 sequences; about 10% were observed only once. Clones ranked in the top ten supply roughly a tenth of the sample. The sample here was PBMCs from blood, taken on the day of vaccination. These receptors were obtained from a man between 45 and 60 years old who received an inactivated influenza vaccine. Donor details come from another sample of the same person, matched by shared clones.

This clonotype occurred a few times. The CDR3 spells CASSQQGRFEETQYF. Here the CDR3 DNA reads TGTGCCAGCAGCCAACAGGGGAGGTTCGAAGAGACCCAGTACTTC. The rearrangement links TRBV3-1 to TRBJ2-5, with D perhaps TRBD1 or TRBD2 (6 bases each). Trimming cost V 2 bases and J 3 bases, with 13 bases left between them. The CDR3 is 15 residues long. Germline V CDR1 and CDR2: LGHDT, YNNKEL (reference sequence).

This sequence joins TRBV7-9 and TRBJ2-3; D possibly corresponds to TRBD1 (5 bases). Trimming took 5 bases from V and 2 from J, leaving 14 bases between them. In germline, CDR1 is SEHNR, CDR2 FQNEAQ (reference sequence). The CDR3 extends over 15 amino acids. Here the CDR3 reads CASSKQEHSTDTQYF. Here the CDR3 DNA reads TGTGCCAGCAGCAAACAGGAGCACTCCACAGATACGCAGTATTTT.

This clonotype was counted only a few times. The CDR3 nucleotides read TGTGCCAGCAGTTACCGGCCATTAGGCTCAGGGGGCTCCTACAATGAGCAGTTCTTC. This sequence encodes CASSYRPLGSGGSYNEQFF. V and J are TRBV6-2 or TRBV6-3 and TRBJ2-1; 7 bases agree with TRBD1. The V and J ends lost 2 bases and 0 bases, in that order; junction bases with no gene match: 13. The CDR3 is 19 residues long. Per germline, CDR1 MNHEY and CDR2 SVGEGT.

The V gene is TRBV12-3 or TRBV12-4, the J gene TRBJ2-7; 10 bases are shared with TRBD2. The CDR3 contains 15 residues. Losses at the gene ends were 3 bases for V and 5 bases for J; bases not matched to a gene: 7. CDR3 sequence reads: CASSFNPSGRDEQYF. The CDR3 DNA sequence: TGTGCCAGCAGTTTTAACCCTAGCGGGAGAGACGAGCAGTACTTC.

This clonotype has a count of ten or more. One junction end disagrees with the germline gene, perhaps due to a read error. The CDR3 bases are TGCGCCAGCAGCTTGGGACCTACCGGGGAGCTGTTTTTT. Encoded protein: CASSLGPTGELFF. The V and J genes are TRBV27 and TRBJ2-2; possibly TRBD1 or TRBD2 for D (5 bases each). Germline V gene data show CDR1 as MNHEY and CDR2 as SMNVEV (reference sequence). The CDR3 sequence is 13 residues long.

This clonotype was picked up a small number of times. J is TRBJ2-5 and V is TRBV7-2, with 7 nucleotides matching TRBD1. Germline CDR1 reads SGHTA; CDR2 reads FQGNSA. Germline trimming cut 6 bases from V and 1 base from J; bases unmatched to any gene: 8. This CDR3 contains 15 residues. The CDR3 region has the DNA TGTGCCAGCAGTCTGCAATCAGGGGGCCAAGAGACCCAGTACTTC. Amino acid sequence: CASSLQSGGQETQYF.

The rearrangement joins TRBV7-9 to TRBJ2-5; 8 bases map to TRBD2. The V segment lost 5 bases and the J segment 3 bases; nucleotides outside the gene matches: 14. The germline V gene has CDR1 SEHNR and CDR2 FQNEAQ (reference sequence). The CDR3 length is 17 residues. In DNA, the CDR3 is TGTGCCAGCAGCGACTATCCTCGACTAGCGATTGAAGAGACCCAGTACTTC. Translating gives CASSDYPRLAIEETQYF.

Comments on this clonotype: Given a much more abundant clone one base away, this may be a read error. This chain links TRBV29-1 with TRBJ2-7; weak D call: TRBD2 (7 bases). The germline V gene has CDR1 SQVTM and CDR2 ANQGSEA. This CDR3 spans 15 amino acids. The CDR3, as DNA: TGCAGCGTCGCTACTCTAGGGGGGGGATACTACGAGCAGCACTTC. Protein product: CSVATLGGGYYEQHF.

This clonotype showed up just a few times. The chain couples TRBV4-2 to TRBJ2-3; D is ambiguous. CDR1 and CDR2 from the germline V gene are LGHNA and YNFKEQ. V gave up 3 bases and J gave up 5 bases, with 6 bases separating them. The CDR3 has 12 amino acids. In DNA, the CDR3 is TGTGCCAGCAGCCAGATAGAAGATACGCAGTATTTT. Protein product: CASSQIEDTQYF.

Remarks on this clonotype: This clone may be a read error of a much larger clone one base away. The chain joins TRBV7-3 to TRBJ2-1, with 12 bases that match TRBD1. The CDR3 runs to 12 residues. From germline, CDR1 is SGHTA and CDR2 FQGTGA. J lost 10 bases, V lost 8 bases, and 3 bases had no gene match. CDR3 region: CASGTGGQEQFF. The CDR3, as DNA: TGTGCCAGCGGGACAGGGGGCCAAGAGCAGTTCTTC.

A note on this clonotype: The limits of the CDR3 on the DNA are not certain, so only TCRdb's listed CDR3 is given. The genes are TRBV11-2 and TRBJ2-7; the table assigns TRBD2, which was not confirmed against the DNA. Both ends counted, the CDR3 spans 15 residues. Germline CDR1 is SGHAT and CDR2 is FQNNGV. CDR3: CASSFGPGPAYEQYF.

Many counts were recorded for this clonotype. The chain recombines TRBV29-1 with TRBJ1-5, with D possibly TRBD1 on 6 matching bases. Germline values: CDR1 SQVTM, CDR2 ANQGSEA. V was cut by 6 bases and J by 6 bases, with 15 bases left in between. The CDR3 extends over 13 amino acids. As DNA, the CDR3 is TGCAGCGTAGGAGGGGGGGGCAGTCAGCCCCAGCATTTT. It is translated as CSVGGGGSQPQHF.

This clonotype was seen many times. The chain is built from TRBV10-3 and TRBJ1-5; a possible D gene is TRBD1 (6 bases). Germline values: CDR1 ENHRY, CDR2 SYGVKD. Trimming cost V 0 bases and J 0 bases, with 9 bases left between them. The CDR3 totals 16 residues. The CDR3 DNA reads as TGTGCCATCAGTGAGTCTAGGGGGGATAGCAATCAGCCCCAGCATTTT. Translating it yields CAISESRGDSNQPQHF.

This clonotype was detected many times. V usage is TRBV27 and J usage is TRBJ2-2; the D is unclear. V lost 3 bases and J 1 base, leaving 6 bases between the germline ends. Looked up from germline, CDR1 is MNHEY and CDR2 is SMNVEV (reference sequence). This CDR3 has 14 residues. CDR3 coding DNA: TGTGCCAGCAGTTTGACCGAGAACACCGGGGAGCTGTTTTTT. Encoded protein: CASSLTENTGELFF.

This sequence joins TRBV4-1 and TRBJ2-7, with D unresolved. Per germline, CDR1 MGHRA and CDR2 YSYEKL. The CDR3 consists of 15 residues. The ends were cut back, 0 bases at V and 1 base at J, with 10 bases in the middle. This chain's CDR3 is CASSQDSRLSYEQYF. In DNA, the CDR3 is TGCGCCAGCAGCCAAGATTCCCGCCTATCCTACGAGCAGTACTTC.

J is TRBJ1-5 and V is TRBV7-2; D not resolved. Germline V gives CDR1 SGHTA, CDR2 FQGNSA. V shed 1 base and J shed 5 bases, with 3 bases lying between them. The CDR3 runs 12 residues. The CDR3 sequence: CASSLDDQPQHF. In DNA, the CDR3 is TGTGCCAGCAGCTTAGATGATCAGCCCCAGCATTTT.

This clonotype was counted a few times. V and J are TRBV6-2 or TRBV6-3 and TRBJ2-1; D may be TRBD2 (6 bases). Trimming removed 6 bases from V and 12 bases from J, with 15 bases in between. CDR1 is MNHEY and CDR2 is SVGEGT in the germline V gene. CDR3 length: 12 amino acids. The CDR3 loop reads CASSQLAEGQFF. CDR3 nucleotide sequence: TGTGCCAGCAGCCAACTAGCTGAAGGGCAGTTCTTC.

V and J are TRBV12-3 or TRBV12-4 and TRBJ2-7, with D tentatively TRBD2 (6 bases). The CDR3 is 15 amino acids. V lost 6 bases to trimming and J lost 5 bases, with 20 bases between them. The CDR3 DNA is TGTGCCAGCAGAAACGAGCGGGTCGGCGGTCACGAGCAGTACTTC. Its translation: CASRNERVGGHEQYF.

V is TRBV27 and J is TRBJ1-1, with no clear D. The V end lost 3 bases, the J end lost 0 bases, and 5 bases lay between the germline ends. Looked up from germline, CDR1 is MNHEY and CDR2 is SMNVEV (reference sequence). CDR3 size: 13 residues. CDR3 DNA: TGTGCCAGCAGTTTTGCTATGAACACTGAAGCTTTCTTT. Protein product: CASSFAMNTEAFF.

This chain joins TRBV3-1 and TRBJ2-2; 8 positions agree with TRBD1. Germline V gene data show CDR1 as LGHDT and CDR2 as YNNKEL (reference sequence). The CDR3 is 19 residues long. The CDR3 sequence: CTIRAGTGNVARNTGELFF. The CDR3 nucleotides read TGTACCATCAGGGCCGGGACAGGAAATGTTGCCAGAAACACCGGGGAGCTGTTTTTT. The full variable domain, in which reference TRBV3-1 and TRBJ2-2 provide the parts outside the CDR3, is DTAVSQTPKYLVTQMGNDKSIKCEQNLGHDTMYWYKQDSKKFLKIMFSYNNKELIINETVPNRFSPKSPDKAHLNLHINSLELGDSAVYFCTIRAGTGNVARNTGELFFGEGSRLTVL.

This clonotype showed up just a few times. V and J are TRBV3-1 and TRBJ2-5, with 14 positions matching TRBD2. Losses at the gene ends were 6 bases for V and 5 bases for J; bases not matched to a gene: 11. Germline CDR1 and CDR2: LGHDT and YNNKEL (reference sequence). The CDR3 consists of 17 residues. In DNA, the CDR3 is TGTGCCAGCAGTCTAGGCGGGACTAGCGGGAGAACGGAGACCCAGTACTTC. Its translation is CASSLGGTSGRTETQYF.